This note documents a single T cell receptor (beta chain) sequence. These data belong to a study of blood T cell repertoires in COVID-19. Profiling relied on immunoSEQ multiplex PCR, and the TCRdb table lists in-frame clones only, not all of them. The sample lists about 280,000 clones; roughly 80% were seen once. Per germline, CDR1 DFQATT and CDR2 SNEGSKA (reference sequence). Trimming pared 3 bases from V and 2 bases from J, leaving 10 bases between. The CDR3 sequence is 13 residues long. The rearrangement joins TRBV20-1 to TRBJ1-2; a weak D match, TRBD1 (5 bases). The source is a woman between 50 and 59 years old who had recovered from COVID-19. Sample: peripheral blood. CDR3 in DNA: TGCAGTGCTAGTCCCAGGGAAAACTATGGCTACACCTTC. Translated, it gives CSASPRENYGYTF.